This T cell receptor beta chain stems from a study of CD8 T cells in ankylosing spondylitis (dated by TCRdb to 2016 to 2017). With respect to the entire study: T cell receptor beta repertoires were profiled in healthy donors and ankylosing spondylitis patients so that disease-linked TCR variants could be found. In total, the full study cohort was made up of roughly 110 healthy donors and 25 ankylosing spondylitis patients. Samples of peripheral blood were taken, and for ankylosing spondylitis patients, synovial fluid was collected as well. The study at large found these results: Some motif variants had previously been reported in the synovial fluid and blood of reactive arthritis patients, which suggests shared mechanisms of disease initiation. According to the report, matched synovial fluid samples from ankylosing spondylitis patients were significantly enriched for the disease-linked clones. A TCR beta motif of several highly homologous amino acid variants appeared characteristic of blood from ankylosing spondylitis patients. The disease-linked clones had a CD8+ phenotype and were found at relatively low frequencies in peripheral blood.

Via the germline V gene (reference sequence), CDR1 is SEHNR and CDR2 FQNEAQ. Inclusive of the bounding cysteine and phenylalanine, the CDR3 is 16 residues long. Solely the CDR3 DNA is kept, with 48 bases framed from the first base. The junction carries 20 bases between V and J, which are trimmed by 9 bases and 2 bases respectively. The instrument was an Illumina HiSeq 2500. TCR beta libraries were prepared by quantitative 5'-RACE with molecular barcodes. For the original study's pipeline: A new computational method based on a probabilistic model of VDJ rearrangement was used to identify disease-linked TCR variants. Starting from the raw public reads, TCRdb applied fastp trimming at Q25, assembled clones with MiXCR and retained in-frame beta chains. Identical CDR3 protein sequences are pooled into one entry, listed with their most common genes and DNA. These V and J calls originate from TCRdb's pipeline instead of the authors' own analysis. This sample gives approximately 200,000 distinct CDR3 sequences in total; about 13% of them show up just once. 16% of the sample is in the top ten clones.

As to this clonotype: The specificity of this receptor is unknown. The sample holds no much larger clone one base away, and base qualities are not on file.

The clonotype was recovered from a male donor with ankylosing spondylitis or in good health (not recorded which). The specimen sequenced was blood, either unsorted or a sorted T cell fraction (not recorded which). This chain is built from TRBV7-9 and TRBJ2-1, and TRBD2 may be the D gene, going by 6 matching bases. CDR3 protein: CARSSSGGATYNEQFF. The DNA sequence follows: TGTGCCAGGTCCTCTTCCGGCGGGGCGACCTACAATGAGCAGTTCTTC.